The clone carrying this TCR beta chain came up a few times. The antigen remains undetermined. This sample is drawn from a study of blood T cells in healthy people across ages. Study-level results: The study lacked donor CMV status, which possibly confounded expanded clonotype changes.

Primed by a sample-barcoded 5' primer and a J-beta primer mix, a second PCR proceeded for 7 to 11 cycles. In TCRdb, the 5' RACE reads were re-called with MiXCR into one record per CDR3 protein. The sample includes more than 800,000 distinct CDR3 sequences, less than 35% of them seen just once. CDR3 length: 14 amino acids. With 6 bases removed from V and 0 bases from J, the gap between germline ends came to 11 bases. Germline CDR1 is MNHEY and CDR2 is SVGAGI. This clonotype originated in a woman older than 75 in good health. The V gene is TRBV6-5, the J gene TRBJ1-2, with D hard to call. Sequencing used blood. DNA for the CDR3: TGTGCCAGCAGATCTCTGCCACCTAACTATGGCTACACCTTC. Its translation: CASRSLPPNYGYTF.